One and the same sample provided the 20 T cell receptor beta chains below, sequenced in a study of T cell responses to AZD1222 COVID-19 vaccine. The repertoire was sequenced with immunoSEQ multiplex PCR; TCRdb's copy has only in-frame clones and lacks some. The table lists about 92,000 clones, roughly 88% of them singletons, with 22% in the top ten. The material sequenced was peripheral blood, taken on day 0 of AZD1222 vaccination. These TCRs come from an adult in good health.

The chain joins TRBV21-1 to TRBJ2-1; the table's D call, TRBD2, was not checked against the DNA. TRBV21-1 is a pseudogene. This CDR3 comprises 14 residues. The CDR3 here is CASSKSKCKHEQFF. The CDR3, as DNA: TGTGCCAGCAGCAAAAGTAAGTGTAAGCATGAGCAGTTCTTC.

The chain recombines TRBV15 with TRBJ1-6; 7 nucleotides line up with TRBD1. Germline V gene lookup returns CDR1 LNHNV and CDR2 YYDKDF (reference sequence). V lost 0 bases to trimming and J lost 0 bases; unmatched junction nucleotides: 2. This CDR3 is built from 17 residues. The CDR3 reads CATSREDRSSYNSPLHF. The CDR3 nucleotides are TGTGCCACCAGCAGAGAGGACAGGAGCTCCTATAATTCACCCCTCCACTTT.

The CDR3 loop is CASSLAQEDEQYF. The CDR3 DNA follows: TGTGCCAGCAGCTTAGCGCAGGAGGACGAGCAGTACTTC. This chain links TRBV7-9 with TRBJ2-7; maybe TRBD2 (5 bases). Germline V lookup: CDR1 SEHNR, CDR2 FQNEAQ (reference sequence). CDR3 length equals 13 residues. V was shortened by 0 bases and J by 5 bases, with 8 bases between the two germline ends.

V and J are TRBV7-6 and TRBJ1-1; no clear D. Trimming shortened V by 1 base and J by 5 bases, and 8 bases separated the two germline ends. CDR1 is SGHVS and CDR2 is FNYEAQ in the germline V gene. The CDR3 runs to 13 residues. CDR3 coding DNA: TGTGCCAGCAGCTTAGGGGCCGGGACTGAAGCTTTCTTT. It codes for CASSLGAGTEAFF.

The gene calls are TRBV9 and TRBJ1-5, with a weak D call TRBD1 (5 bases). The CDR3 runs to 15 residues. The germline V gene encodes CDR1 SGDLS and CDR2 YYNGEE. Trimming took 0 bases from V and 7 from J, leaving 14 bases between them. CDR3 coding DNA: TGTGCCAGCAGCGTAGACTTTAGGGGTGGGCAGCCCCAGCATTTT. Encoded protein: CASSVDFRGGQPQHF.

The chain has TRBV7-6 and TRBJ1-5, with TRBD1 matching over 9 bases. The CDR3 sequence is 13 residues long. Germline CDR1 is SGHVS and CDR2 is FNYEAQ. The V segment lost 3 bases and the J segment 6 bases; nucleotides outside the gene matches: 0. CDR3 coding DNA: TGTGCCAGCAGCTTGACAGGGGGTCAGCCCCAGCATTTT. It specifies CASSLTGGQPQHF.

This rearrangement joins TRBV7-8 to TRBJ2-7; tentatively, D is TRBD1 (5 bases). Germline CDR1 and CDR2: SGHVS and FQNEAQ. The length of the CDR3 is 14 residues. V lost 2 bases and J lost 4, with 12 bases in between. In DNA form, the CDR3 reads TGTGCCAGCAGCTTACAGGGAATGGGGTACGAGCAGTACTTC. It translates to CASSLQGMGYEQYF.

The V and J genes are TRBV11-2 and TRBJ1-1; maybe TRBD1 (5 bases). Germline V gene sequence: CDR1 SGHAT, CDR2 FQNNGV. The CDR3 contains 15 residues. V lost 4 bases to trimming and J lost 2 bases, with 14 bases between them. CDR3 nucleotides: TGTGCCAGCAGCTCTTGGGGCAGGGACAACACTGAAGCTTTCTTT. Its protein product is CASSSWGRDNTEAFF.

The CDR3 region has the DNA TGTGCCAGCAGCTTCTACAGCAATACTAATGAAAAACTGTTTTTT. Translating it yields CASSFYSNTNEKLFF. The chain couples TRBV5-8 to TRBJ1-4; D is uncertain. Trimming stripped 2 bases from V and 2 bases from J, with 10 bases between. The CDR3 covers 15 residues. Germline V lookup: CDR1 SGHTS, CDR2 YDEGEE.

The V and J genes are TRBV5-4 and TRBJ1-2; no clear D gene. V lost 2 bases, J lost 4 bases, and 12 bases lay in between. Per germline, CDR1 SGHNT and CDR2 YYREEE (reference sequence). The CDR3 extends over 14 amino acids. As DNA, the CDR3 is TGTGCCAGCAGCTTCGGGCAGTTGAGCTATGGCTACACCTTC. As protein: CASSFGQLSYGYTF. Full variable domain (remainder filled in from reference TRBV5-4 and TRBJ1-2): ETGVTQSPTHLIKTRGQQVTLRCSSQSGHNTVSWYQQALGQGPQFIFQYYREEENGRGNFPPRFSGLQFPNYSSELNVNALELDDSALYLCASSFGQLSYGYTFGSGTRLTVV.

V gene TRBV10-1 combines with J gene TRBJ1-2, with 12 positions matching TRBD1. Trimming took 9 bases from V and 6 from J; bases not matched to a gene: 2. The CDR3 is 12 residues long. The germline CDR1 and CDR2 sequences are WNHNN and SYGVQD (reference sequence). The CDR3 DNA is TGCGCCAGGGGGGACAGGGGGCATGGCTACACCTTC. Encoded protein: CARGDRGHGYTF.

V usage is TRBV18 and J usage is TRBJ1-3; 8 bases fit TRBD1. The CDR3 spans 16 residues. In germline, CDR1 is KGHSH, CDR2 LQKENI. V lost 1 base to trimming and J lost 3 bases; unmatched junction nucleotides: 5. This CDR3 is CASSPRRQGNGNTIYF. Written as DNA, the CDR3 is TGTGCCAGCTCACCACGGAGACAGGGGAATGGAAACACCATATATTTT. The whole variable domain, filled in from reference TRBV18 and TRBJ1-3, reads NAGVMQNPRHLVRRRGQEARLRCSPMKGHSHVYWYRQLPEEGLKFMVYLQKENIIDESGMPKERFSAEFPKEGPSILRIQQVVRGDSAAYFCASSPRRQGNGNTIYFGEGSWLTVV.

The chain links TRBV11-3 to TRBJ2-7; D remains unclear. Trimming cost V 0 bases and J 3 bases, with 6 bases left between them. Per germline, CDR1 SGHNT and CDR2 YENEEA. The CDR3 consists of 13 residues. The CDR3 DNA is TGTGCCAGCAGCTTAGAGGACGGCTACGAGCAGTACTTC. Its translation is CASSLEDGYEQYF. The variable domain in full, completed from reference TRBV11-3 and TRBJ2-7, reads EAGVVQSPRYKIIEKKQPVAFWCNPISGHNTLYWYLQNLGQGPELLIRYENEEAVDDSQLPKDRFSAERLKGVDSTLKIQPAELGDSAVYLCASSLEDGYEQYFGPGTRLTVT.

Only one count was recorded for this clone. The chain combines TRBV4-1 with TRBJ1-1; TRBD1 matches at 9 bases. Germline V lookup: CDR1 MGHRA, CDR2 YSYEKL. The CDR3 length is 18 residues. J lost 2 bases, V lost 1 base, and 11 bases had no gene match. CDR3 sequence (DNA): TGCGCCAGCAGCCAAGGAACGGACAGGGGTATTAGAAACACTGAAGCTTTCTTT. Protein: CASSQGTDRGIRNTEAFF.

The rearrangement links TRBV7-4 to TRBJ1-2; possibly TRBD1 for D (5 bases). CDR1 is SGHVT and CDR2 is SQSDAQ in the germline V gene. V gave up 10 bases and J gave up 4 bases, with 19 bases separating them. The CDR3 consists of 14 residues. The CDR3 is CANKYTDRFYGYTF. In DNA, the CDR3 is TGTGCCAACAAATACACCGACAGATTCTATGGCTACACCTTC.

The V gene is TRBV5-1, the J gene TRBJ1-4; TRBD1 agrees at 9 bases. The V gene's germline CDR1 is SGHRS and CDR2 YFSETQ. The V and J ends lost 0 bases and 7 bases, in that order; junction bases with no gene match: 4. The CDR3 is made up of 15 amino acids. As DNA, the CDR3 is TGCGCCAGCAGCTTGGACGGGACAGGGTTTGAAAAACTGTTTTTT. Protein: CASSLDGTGFEKLFF.

The CDR3, as DNA: TGTGCCAGCAGCCGAGGGACAGGGGCCGGGGAGCTGTTTTTT. Translated, it gives CASSRGTGAGELFF. The chain links TRBV5-4 to TRBJ2-2; the match to TRBD1 covers 10 bases. The CDR3 contains 14 residues. Germline CDR1 and CDR2: SGHNT and YYREEE (reference sequence). V shed 4 bases, J shed 6 bases, and the junction held 3 bases outside the gene matches. The full variable domain, in which reference TRBV5-4 and TRBJ2-2 provide the parts outside the CDR3, is ETGVTQSPTHLIKTRGQQVTLRCSSQSGHNTVSWYQQALGQGPQFIFQYYREEENGRGNFPPRFSGLQFPNYSSELNVNALELDDSALYLCASSRGTGAGELFFGEGSRLTVL.

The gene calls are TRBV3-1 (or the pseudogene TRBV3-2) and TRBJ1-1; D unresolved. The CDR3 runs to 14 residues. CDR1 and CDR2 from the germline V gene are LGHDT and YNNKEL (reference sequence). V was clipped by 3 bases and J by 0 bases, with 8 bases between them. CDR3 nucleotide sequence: TGTGCCAGCAGCCATGAGCTTATGAACACTGAAGCTTTCTTT. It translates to CASSHELMNTEAFF.

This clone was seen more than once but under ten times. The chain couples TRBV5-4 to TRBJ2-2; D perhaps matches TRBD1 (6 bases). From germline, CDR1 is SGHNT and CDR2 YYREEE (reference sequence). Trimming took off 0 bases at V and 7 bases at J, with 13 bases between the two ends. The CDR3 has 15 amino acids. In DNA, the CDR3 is TGTGCCAGCAGCTTGGGGTGGCAGGGGATCGGGGAGCTGTTTTTT. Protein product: CASSLGWQGIGELFF.

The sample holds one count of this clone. Here the CDR3 DNA reads TGTGCCAGCAGCTTACGAGGGCAGGTGGAAGGAGAGACCCAGTACTTC. This translates into CASSLRGQVEGETQYF. This chain uses TRBV13 with TRBJ2-5; possible D gene TRBD2, 5 bases. Germline V CDR1 and CDR2: PRHDT, FYEKMQ (reference sequence). The CDR3 runs to 16 residues. Trimming removed 2 bases at V and 4 bases at J, with 17 bases between.